A selection of T cell receptor beta chains follows, all from one sample in a study of cytomegalovirus exposure and HLA in healthy donors. Assay: immunoSEQ multiplex PCR; the TCRdb copy retains only in-frame clones and omits some. The data contain tens of thousands of clones, approximately 71% of them singletons. Sequencing input: PBMCs. The receptors stem from a man in his forties or fifties in good health and CMV-seropositive. The CDR3 runs from the conserved cysteine through the conserved F or W. The order of the fields is V gene, J gene, D gene, clone size, CDR3 protein, CDR3 DNA. A D gene is named only where the DNA matches it firmly. Size tells how often a clone was seen (once, few, many) or the class of an expanded clone, and some rows leave it out.

TRBV9	TRBJ2-2	-	-	CASSPRQGGTGELFF	TGTGCCAGCAGCCCTCGACAGGGAGGAACCGGGGAGCTGTTTTTT
TRBV7-8	TRBJ1-4	-	-	CASSSDRSNEKLFF	TGTGCCAGCAGCTCTGACAGGTCTAATGAAAAACTGTTTTTT
TRBV14	TRBJ2-2	TRBD1	-	CASSQQGANTGELFF	TGTGCCAGCAGCCAACAGGGGGCGAACACCGGGGAGCTGTTTTTT
TRBV30	TRBJ1-5	-	-	CAYSTGRDQPQHF	TGTGCCTATTCAACAGGTAGGGATCAGCCCCAGCATTTT
TRBV28	TRBJ2-5	-	-	CASSLDSATQYF	TGTGCCAGCAGTTTAGATAGCGCGACCCAGTACTTC
TRBV30	TRBJ2-5	-	-	CAWSAGEETQYF	TGTGCCTGGAGTGCCGGGGAAGAGACCCAGTACTTC
TRBV29-1	TRBJ2-5	-	-	CSVVSSLQNLQETQYF	TGCAGCGTTGTCTCGAGCCTACAGAACTTACAAGAGACCCAGTACTTC
TRBV4-1	TRBJ2-7	-	-	CASSQDPQGTYEQYF	TGCGCCAGCAGCCAAGATCCGCAGGGTACCTACGAGCAGTACTTC
TRBV11-3	TRBJ1-1	TRBD1	-	CASSLEPTGGYMNTEAFF	TGTGCCAGCAGCTTAGAACCGACAGGGGGATACATGAACACTGAAGCTTTCTTT
TRBV12-5	TRBJ1-5	-	-	CASGLRGLGQPQHF	TGTGCTAGTGGTTTGAGGGGACTCGGTCAGCCCCAGCATTTT
TRBV27	TRBJ2-1	TRBD2	-	CASMTGLAGVNEQFF	TGTGCCAGCATGACGGGACTAGCGGGAGTCAATGAGCAGTTCTTC
TRBV9	TRBJ1-1	-	-	CASSVGGGVNTEAFF	TGTGCCAGCAGCGTAGGAGGGGGGGTCAACACTGAAGCTTTCTTT
TRBV11-2	TRBJ1-5	TRBD1	few	CASSPRGFDQPQHF	TGTGCCAGCAGCCCCAGGGGGTTTGATCAGCCCCAGCATTTT
TRBV4-1	TRBJ1-6	-	-	CASSRPGTVGGPLHF	TGCGCCAGCAGCCGACCGGGGACGGTCGGGGGACCCCTCCACTTT
TRBV6-1	TRBJ1-1	-	few	CAGGHGNTEAFF	TGTGCCGGGGGACATGGGAACACTGAAGCTTTCTTT
TRBV5-6	TRBJ2-5	-	-	CASSLRGQETQYF	TGTGCCAGCAGCTTGAGGGGGCAAGAGACCCAGTACTTC
TRBV10-3	TRBJ1-2	-	-	CAIRGLYGYTF	TGTGCCATCCGGGGACTCTATGGCTACACCTTC
TRBV5-1	TRBJ2-5	-	-	CASSLVGRQETQYF	TGCGCCAGCAGCTTGGTTGGCAGACAAGAGACCCAGTACTTC
TRBV11-3	TRBJ2-4	TRBD1	-	CASSFGTGEWNIQYF	TGTGCCAGCAGCTTCGGGACAGGGGAATGGAACATTCAGTACTTC
TRBV6-5	TRBJ1-3	TRBD1	-	CASSYSGQGGGNTIYF	TGTGCCAGCAGTTACTCGGGACAGGGTGGCGGAAACACCATATATTTT
TRBV9	TRBJ2-7	TRBD1	-	CASSVDPAGQGGLYEQYF	TGTGCCAGCAGCGTAGACCCAGCAGGACAGGGAGGACTCTACGAGCAGTACTTC
TRBV2	TRBJ1-5	TRBD1	-	CATKEGQKNQPQHF	TGTGCCACCAAGGAGGGACAGAAAAATCAGCCCCAGCATTTT
TRBV18	TRBJ1-2	TRBD1	-	CASSSARDSYYGYTF	TGTGCCAGCTCATCGGCCCGGGACAGCTACTATGGCTACACCTTC
TRBV11-2	TRBJ1-4	TRBD1	-	CASSLLQGAKSGEKLFF	TGTGCCAGCAGCTTGTTACAGGGGGCGAAATCAGGTGAAAAACTGTTTTTT
TRBV7-8	TRBJ1-1	TRBD1	-	CASSTTGENTEAFF	TGTGCCAGCAGCACGACAGGGGAGAACACTGAAGCTTTCTTT
TRBV10-1	TRBJ2-5	-	-	CASSSSGVNQETQYF	TGCGCCAGCAGTTCGTCAGGGGTGAACCAAGAGACCCAGTACTTC
TRBV10-2	TRBJ2-1	TRBD2	few	CASSDSAGGYNEQFF	TGCGCCAGCAGTGATTCAGCGGGAGGCTACAATGAGCAGTTCTTC
TRBV5-1	TRBJ2-1	TRBD1	once	CASSWTGVGITHEQFF	TGCGCCAGCAGCTGGACAGGGGTTGGGATAACCCATGAGCAGTTCTTC
TRBV5-6	TRBJ1-1	TRBD1	few	CASSTGGSNTEAFF	TGTGCCAGCAGCACAGGGGGCTCGAACACTGAAGCTTTCTTT
TRBV19	TRBJ1-1	-	-	CASKETGNTEAFF	TGTGCCAGTAAAGAGACAGGGAACACTGAAGCTTTCTTT
TRBV7-2	TRBJ2-5	-	once	CASSPRAAAGTQYF	TGTGCCAGCAGTCCCCGGGCGGCTGCGGGGACCCAGTACTTC
TRBV4-2	TRBJ2-1	TRBD2	-	CASSPRPSGRSYNEQFF	TGTGCCAGCAGCCCCCGACCCAGCGGGAGGTCCTACAATGAGCAGTTCTTC
TRBV29-1	TRBJ2-1	-	-	CSVVDSSYNEQFF	TGCAGCGTTGTCGATAGCTCCTACAATGAGCAGTTCTTC
TRBV5-1	TRBJ1-1	TRBD1	-	CASSSRDRGVNTEAFF	TGCGCCAGCAGCAGCCGGGACAGGGGTGTGAACACTGAAGCTTTCTTT
TRBV11-2	TRBJ2-5	-	-	CASSLGRDGETQYF	TGTGCCAGCAGCTTAGGGAGGGATGGGGAGACCCAGTACTTC
TRBV5-1	TRBJ2-1	TRBD2	-	CASSLGSWAGGYNEQFF	TGCGCCAGCAGCTTGGGATCCTGGGCGGGGGGCTACAATGAGCAGTTCTTC